This T cell receptor (beta chain) was identified during a study of post-analysis software for immune sequencing data. Concerning this clonotype: Its antigen remains unknown.

Points from the study as a whole: The study found TRBV5-6, TRBV5-1 and TRBV20-1 among roughly 5 TRBV segments more frequent in patients than controls.

cDNA libraries for TCR beta contained unique molecular identifiers. T cells numbering about 0.9 to 10 million yielded cDNA molecules that totaled around 500,000. TCRdb re-called the PCR reads with MiXCR, one entry per CDR3 protein. The sample contains hundreds of thousands of distinct CDR3 sequences, 55% to 60% of which appear only once. Germline CDR1 reads SQVTM; CDR2 reads ANQGSEA. CDR3 length: 14 residues. V shed 4 bases, J shed 3 bases, and the junction held 2 bases outside the gene matches. The source is a girl aged 2 to 10 with multiple sclerosis. The chain uses TRBV29-1 and TRBJ2-3; 12 positions agree with TRBD2. Sequenced material: blood. The CDR3 DNA sequence: TGCAGCGTTGGGACTAGCGGGGTAACAGATACGCAGTATTTT. Amino acids: CSVGTSGVTDTQYF.